A selection of T cell receptor beta chains follows, all from one sample in a study of Ad26.COV2.S vaccination and SARS-CoV-2 variants. Profiling relied on immunoSEQ multiplex PCR, and the TCRdb table lists in-frame clones only, not all of them. The sample has about 480,000 clones; around 85% are singletons. The specimen was peripheral blood, collected in a trial of Ad26.COV2.S vaccine versus placebo. These receptors all come from a person aged 18 to 65 who received the Ad26.COV2.S COVID-19 vaccine or a placebo. The CDR3 runs from the conserved cysteine through the conserved F or W. A D gene is named only where the DNA matches it firmly. Clone size, where shown, is once, few, many, or a class for clones that have expanded.

TRBV24-1	TRBJ2-2	NA	once	TGTGCCACCAGTGACTCTCACCGTCTAGACAGAAGGGGAGGCACCGGGGAGCTGTTTTTT	CATSDSHRLDRRGGTGELFF
TRBV14	TRBJ2-5	NA	NA	TGTGCCAGCAGCCAAGTATTGTTACCGAGAGAGACCCAGTACTTC	CASSQVLLPRETQYF
TRBV7-2	TRBJ2-1	NA	NA	TGTGCCAGCAGCCGTGGACTCTACAATGAGCAGTTCTTC	CASSRGLYNEQFF
TRBV12-3/TRBV12-4	TRBJ2-7	TRBD1	NA	TGTGCCAGCACCAAACGGACAGGGTACGAGCAGTACTTC	CASTKRTGYEQYF
TRBV27	TRBJ1-1	NA	NA	TGTGCCAGCAGTTCCGCCGGGCGGGACCGATCTCAAGTCACTGAAGCTTTCTTT	CASSSAGRDRSQVTEAFF
TRBV4-1	TRBJ2-7	NA	NA	TGCGCCAGCAGCCTAGAGTGGGAATCGAGCTACGAGCAGTACTTC	CASSLEWESSYEQYF
TRBV3-1/TRBV3-2	TRBJ2-5	NA	NA	TGTGCCAGCAGCTCTGGGACACAACGAGAGACCCAGTACTTC	CASSSGTQRETQYF
TRBV11-2	TRBJ2-1	TRBD2	NA	TGTGCCAGCAGCTCGTTAGCGGGAGGCTCCTACAATGAGCAGTTCTTC	CASSSLAGGSYNEQFF
TRBV5-1	TRBJ2-7	TRBD2	NA	TGCGCCAGCAGCTTGGCTCTAGCGGGGTCAAGCTCCTACGAGCAGTACTTC	CASSLALAGSSSYEQYF
TRBV28	TRBJ1-2	NA	NA	TGTGCCAGCATCAACCAACCTGGGGGTGGCTACACCTTC	CASINQPGGGYTF
TRBV7-6	TRBJ2-2	NA	NA	TGTGCCAGCAGCTTAGAGCCGACGGGGACCGGGGAGCTGTTTTTT	CASSLEPTGTGELFF
TRBV6-4	TRBJ2-2	TRBD2	few	TGTGCCAGCAGTGTTCTAGCGGGAGATCACGGGGAGCTGTTTTTT	CASSVLAGDHGELFF
TRBV6-5	TRBJ2-7	NA	NA	TGTGCCAGCAGTTACTTTGCAGGGGTGGGGCGGGAGCAGTACTTC	CASSYFAGVGREQYF
TRBV19	TRBJ1-2	NA	NA	TGTGCCAGTAGTCAGCTTCGGGGCCCCTTTAACTATGGCTACACCTTC	CASSQLRGPFNYGYTF
TRBV7-9	TRBJ2-5	TRBD1	NA	TGTGCCAGCCGACAGGGTCAAGAGACCCAGTACTTC	CASRQGQETQYF
TRBV5-1	TRBJ2-3	NA	NA	TGCGCCAGCAGCTTGGACCAGCCAGATACGCAGTATTTT	CASSLDQPDTQYF
TRBV23-1	TRBJ2-3	TRBD1	NA	TGCGCCAGCAGTCAAAATGGGACAGGGGAGGGTACGCAGTATTTT	CASSQNGTGEGTQYF
TRBV7-8	TRBJ1-5	NA	NA	TGTGCCAGCAGCCCTAGCGTATTCCCCAGTCAGCCCCAGCATTTT	CASSPSVFPSQPQHF